These 29 T cell receptor beta chains were sequenced from one sample in a study of control samples from healthy donors and cancer patients. Sequencing was performed with immunoSEQ multiplex PCR; in TCRdb, only in-frame clones are kept and a portion is missing. The data contain more than 100,000 clones, 90% of them singletons. Specimen: blood. These TCRs come from a man aged 18 to 30 in good health.

The V and J genes are TRBV4-1 and TRBJ2-6; D is undetermined. V lost 4 bases to trimming and J lost 0 bases, with 7 bases between them. The CDR3 sequence is 15 residues long. Germline CDR1 MGHRA, CDR2 YSYEKL. The CDR3 nucleotides are TGCGCCAGCAGCCGATACAGCTCTGGGGCCAACGTCCTGACTTTC. It yields the protein CASSRYSSGANVLTF.

This chain joins TRBV2 and TRBJ2-3; D is perhaps TRBD1 or TRBD2 (5 bases each). This CDR3 has 14 residues. V was clipped by 7 bases and J by 3 bases, with 14 bases between them. Germline CDR1 SNHLY, CDR2 FYNNEI. For the CDR3, the DNA is TGTGCCAGCACCGGGACCCAAAGAACAGATACGCAGTATTTT. This sequence encodes CASTGTQRTDTQYF.

The rearrangement uses TRBV7-9 and TRBJ2-1; 13 bases map to TRBD2. V was pared by 5 bases and J by 9 bases, with 13 bases of the junction left unmatched. In germline, CDR1 is SEHNR, CDR2 FQNEAQ (reference sequence). This CDR3 comprises 17 residues. The DNA for the CDR3 is TGTGCCAGCAGCCCGGGACTAGCGGGGCCCCAGGGGGGTGAGCAGTTCTTC. Protein: CASSPGLAGPQGGEQFF.

V usage is TRBV7-9 and J usage is TRBJ2-2; no clear D. The V and J ends lost 1 base and 6 bases respectively, with 6 bases between them. This CDR3 is built from 13 residues. The germline gives CDR1 SEHNR, CDR2 FQNEAQ (reference sequence). CDR3 DNA: TGTGCCAGCAGCTTAGAAGAGTCCGGGGAGCTGTTTTTT. This sequence encodes CASSLEESGELFF.

The chain employs TRBV4-1 and TRBJ2-7, with D uncertain. Trimming took 1 base from V and 5 from J, leaving 12 bases between them. The CDR3 has 14 residues. CDR1 and CDR2 (germline): MGHRA, YSYEKL. The CDR3 is CASSQVKGENEQYV. The CDR3 DNA reads TGCGCCAGCAGCCAAGTTAAAGGCGAGAACGAGCAGTACGTC.

The chain couples TRBV5-5 to TRBJ2-3; 8 nucleotides agree with TRBD1. CDR3 length: 14 amino acids. Germline values: CDR1 SGHKS, CDR2 YYEKEE (reference sequence). Germline trimming cut 0 bases from V and 6 bases from J; bases unmatched to any gene: 3. CDR3 sequence reads: CASSLGRGLDTQYF. CDR3 DNA sequence: TGTGCCAGCAGCTTGGGCAGGGGGCTGGATACGCAGTATTTT.

The rearrangement uses TRBV6-5 and TRBJ1-1; D call uncertain. Trimming cost V 6 bases and J 4 bases, with 6 bases left between them. The CDR3 covers 11 residues. Germline values: CDR1 MNHEY, CDR2 SVGAGI. DNA of the CDR3: TGTGCCAGCAGAACAACCACTGAAGCTTTCTTT. This sequence encodes CASRTTTEAFF.

The chain recombines TRBV7-3 with TRBJ2-1; TRBD1 matches at 7 bases. The CDR3 contains 17 residues. Germline CDR1 is SGHTA and CDR2 is FQGTGA. V gave up 2 bases and J gave up 6 bases; unmatched junction bases: 13. Here the CDR3 reads CASSLSVGTANTNEQFF. As DNA, the CDR3 is TGTGCCAGCAGCTTATCGGTAGGGACAGCTAATACCAATGAGCAGTTCTTC. Complete variable domain (other parts from reference TRBV7-3 and TRBJ2-1): GAGVSQTPSNKVTEKGKYVELRCDPISGHTALYWYRQSLGQGPEFLIYFQGTGAADDSGLPNDRFFAVRPEGSVSTLKIQRTERGDSAVYLCASSLSVGTANTNEQFFGPGTRLTVL.

The V gene is TRBV7-3, the J gene TRBJ2-1; D not certain. The CDR3 has 12 residues. Trimming pared 4 bases from V and 7 bases from J, leaving 8 bases between. CDR1 and CDR2 (germline): SGHTA, FQGTGA. CDR3 region: CASSSTRNEQFF. DNA for the CDR3: TGTGCCAGCAGCTCGACCCGGAATGAGCAGTTCTTC.

The chain uses TRBV19 and TRBJ2-7; no definite D call. Deletions cut 5 bases from V and 3 bases from J, with 11 bases between. This CDR3 region has 13 residues. Germline loops: CDR1 LNHDA, CDR2 SQIVND (reference sequence). The CDR3 spells CASSQDAGYEQYV. The DNA of the CDR3 is TGTGCCAGTAGTCAGGACGCAGGCTACGAGCAGTACGTC.

This clone was detected only once. V and J are TRBV19 and TRBJ2-5, with 8 bases matching TRBD1. The CDR3 extends over 14 amino acids. The V segment lost 4 bases and the J segment 5 bases; nucleotides outside the gene matches: 6. Germline V gene data show CDR1 as LNHDA and CDR2 as SQIVND (reference sequence). The CDR3 bases are TGTGCCAGTAGTAGTGACAGGGGTTGGGAGACCCAGTACTTC. Translated, it gives CASSSDRGWETQYF.

As for this clone: At one of its ends the junction is not consistent with the germline gene, which may arise from a read error. Different DNA sequences within this sample yield the same CDR3. The CDR3 here is CASSLSMGLSGNTIYF. Here the CDR3 DNA reads TGCGCCAGCAGTTTATCGATGGGGCTCTCTGGAAACACCATATATTTT. V gene TRBV27 combines with J gene TRBJ1-3, with D possibly TRBD1 on 5 matching bases. CDR3 length: 16 residues. CDR1 is MNHEY and CDR2 is SMNVEV in the germline V gene (reference sequence).

This clone is a singleton in its sample. J is TRBJ1-1 and V is TRBV2; 10 bases align to TRBD1. V was clipped by 2 bases and J by 4 bases; unmatched bases: 4. This CDR3 spans 15 amino acids. CDR1 and CDR2 (germline): SNHLY, FYNNEI. The CDR3: CASSERQGAPTEAFF. The CDR3 bases are TGTGCCAGCAGTGAACGACAGGGGGCTCCCACTGAAGCTTTCTTT. Combining the CDR3 with reference TRBV2 and TRBJ1-1 gives the whole variable domain EPEVTQTPSHQVTQMGQEVILRCVPISNHLYFYWYRQILGQKVEFLVSFYNNEISEKSEIFDDQFSVERPDGSNFTLKIRSTKLEDSAMYFCASSERQGAPTEAFFGQGTRLTVV.

This chain uses TRBV6-2 or TRBV6-3 with TRBJ2-3, with 10 bases lining up with TRBD2. Germline V gene data show CDR1 as MNHEY and CDR2 as SVGEGT. V dropped 5 bases and J dropped 8; count of bases not matched to a gene: 10. This CDR3 is built from 15 residues. As DNA, the CDR3 is TGTGCCAGCAGTCTAGCGGGGGAGGCCATACGTACGCAGTATTTT. It encodes CASSLAGEAIRTQYF.

The chain joins TRBV11-3 to TRBJ2-3; no clear D gene. Germline V gene sequence: CDR1 SGHNT, CDR2 YENEEA. The V end was cut by 4 bases, the J end by 0 bases, with 17 bases between. This CDR3 has 17 residues. The CDR3 loop reads CASSSPLLDPSTDTQYF. The CDR3 nucleotides read TGTGCCAGCAGCTCCCCCTTACTGGACCCTAGCACAGATACGCAGTATTTT.

This chain links TRBV6-2 or TRBV6-3 with TRBJ1-5, with TRBD1 matching 7 bases. Germline V gives CDR1 MNHEY, CDR2 SVGEGT. The trim removed 6 bases at V and 4 bases at J, leaving 6 bases unmatched. The CDR3 sequence is 14 residues long. CDR3 nucleotides: TGTGCCAGCAGCAGAACGACAGGGAATCAGCCCCAGCATTTT. Protein product: CASSRTTGNQPQHF.

The J gene is TRBJ1-5, the V gene TRBV9; the match to TRBD1 covers 8 bases. The V and J ends lost 3 bases and 4 bases, in that order; junction bases with no gene match: 6. This CDR3 is built from 15 residues. Germline loops: CDR1 SGDLS, CDR2 YYNGEE. Here the CDR3 reads CASSASTGENQPQHF. CDR3 bases: TGTGCCAGCAGCGCCTCGACAGGGGAAAATCAGCCCCAGCATTTT.

The chain combines TRBV9 with TRBJ1-3; no clear D gene. Trimming took 1 base from V and 0 from J, leaving 5 bases between them. The CDR3 totals 14 residues. The germline V gene encodes CDR1 SGDLS and CDR2 YYNGEE. The CDR3 nucleotides read TGTGCCAGCAGCGTATCAGGCTCTGGAAACACCATATATTTT. Amino acid sequence: CASSVSGSGNTIYF.

V gene TRBV28 combines with J gene TRBJ2-7; possible D gene TRBD2, 7 bases. Germline CDR1 and CDR2: MDHEN and SYDVKM. Trimming left V 0 bases short and J 3 bases short, with 12 bases between. This CDR3 region has 15 residues. CDR3 sequence reads: CASSLWTGGIYEQYF. Written as DNA, the CDR3 is TGTGCCAGCAGTTTATGGACGGGGGGCATCTACGAGCAGTACTTC.

This clone appeared a single time. V and J are TRBV6-2 or TRBV6-3 and TRBJ1-5, with D tentatively TRBD1 (6 bases). V shed 4 bases and J shed 2 bases, with 12 bases lying between them. Germline V gene sequence: CDR1 MNHEY, CDR2 SVGEGT. The CDR3 consists of 15 residues. The CDR3 spells CASSFRTVGNQPQHF. The CDR3 nucleotides read TGTGCCAGCAGTTTCCGGACAGTTGGCAATCAGCCCCAGCATTTT.

This chain links TRBV3-1 (or the pseudogene TRBV3-2) with TRBJ1-2; 7 bases are a match to TRBD1. Germline V CDR1 and CDR2: LGHDT, YNNKEL (reference sequence). The CDR3 runs to 16 residues. V lost 3 bases and J lost 4; bases outside the gene matches: 11. The CDR3 coding sequence is TGTGCCAGCAGCCAGCCCCAAGGGGGCAGGGTCTATGGCTACACCTTC. Its translation is CASSQPQGGRVYGYTF.

The chain couples TRBV2 to TRBJ2-5; D is unresolved. CDR3 length: 14 amino acids. The V gene's germline CDR1 is SNHLY and CDR2 FYNNEI. The V and J ends lost 4 bases and 7 bases respectively, with 16 bases between them. DNA for the CDR3: TGTGCCAGCAGTGCATCAGCGCCGCCGGCGACCCAGTACTTC. Translated: CASSASAPPATQYF. Based on the CDR3 plus reference TRBV2 and TRBJ2-5, the full variable domain is EPEVTQTPSHQVTQMGQEVILRCVPISNHLYFYWYRQILGQKVEFLVSFYNNEISEKSEIFDDQFSVERPDGSNFTLKIRSTKLEDSAMYFCASSASAPPATQYFGPGTRLLVL.

The genes are TRBV4-1 and TRBJ2-1, with D possibly matching TRBD2 (5 bases). V was pared by 4 bases and J by 12 bases, with 16 bases between. The CDR3 runs to 13 residues. Germline-derived CDR1 and CDR2 are MGHRA and YSYEKL. DNA of the CDR3: TGCGCCAGCAGCCCCTCCAACGAGGGCGGGCAGTTCTTC. Translating it yields CASSPSNEGGQFF.

The chain employs TRBV5-5 and TRBJ2-1; D ambiguous. Trimming took off 0 bases at V and 10 bases at J, with 17 bases between the two ends. The germline V gene encodes CDR1 SGHKS and CDR2 YYEKEE (reference sequence). The length of the CDR3 is 15 residues. For the CDR3, the DNA is TGTGCCAGCAGCTTGGAACTCAGGTCAGTGTTGGAGCAGTTCTTC. This codes for CASSLELRSVLEQFF.

This clone turned up a few times. The gene calls are TRBV19 and TRBJ2-4, with D unclear. The CDR3 consists of 15 residues. V was cut by 9 bases and J by 0 bases, with 15 bases left in between. From germline, CDR1 is LNHDA and CDR2 SQIVND (reference sequence). CDR3 loop: CARSPRELAKNIQYF. The CDR3 DNA reads TGTGCCAGGAGCCCTAGGGAACTAGCCAAAAACATTCAGTACTTC. Full variable domain (outside the CDR3, taken from reference TRBV19 and TRBJ2-4): DGGITQSPKYLFRKEGQNVTLSCEQNLNHDAMYWYRQDPGQGLRLIYYSQIVNDFQKGDIAEGYSVSREKKESFPLTVTSAQKNPTAFYLCARSPRELAKNIQYFGAGTRLSVL.

This chain joins TRBV28 and TRBJ1-4; D remains unclear. Trimming left V 6 bases short and J 2 bases short, with 7 bases between. The germline gives CDR1 MDHEN, CDR2 SYDVKM. The CDR3 extends over 13 amino acids. The CDR3 sequence is CASRGNTNEKLFF. The CDR3 coding sequence is TGTGCCAGCAGGGGTAACACTAATGAAAAACTGTTTTTT. Full variable domain (rest looked up from reference TRBV28 and TRBJ1-4): DVKVTQSSRYLVKRTGEKVFLECVQDMDHENMFWYRQDPGLGLRLIYFSYDVKMKEKGDIPEGYSVSREKKERFSLILESASTNQTSMYLCASRGNTNEKLFFGSGTQLSVL.

The chain recombines TRBV4-3 with TRBJ1-2; 10 positions agree with TRBD1. Germline V gene data show CDR1 as LGHNA and CDR2 as YSLEER. The CDR3 loop spans 17 amino acids. V was clipped by 0 bases and J by 4 bases; unmatched bases: 8. In DNA, the CDR3 is TGCGCCAGCAGCCAAGACCACAGGACAGGGGGGACCTATGGCTACACCTTC. It specifies CASSQDHRTGGTYGYTF.

This clone showed up just once. The CDR3 coding sequence is TGTGCCAGCTCACCTGCAGGACAGGGCTACGAGCAGTACTTC. Protein sequence: CASSPAGQGYEQYF. The rearrangement joins TRBV18 to TRBJ2-7; TRBD1 matches 8 bases. With V trimmed by 3 bases and J by 3 bases, 4 bases remained unmatched. Germline CDR1 KGHSH, CDR2 LQKENI. The CDR3 contains 14 residues. The entire variable domain, with the rest obtained from reference TRBV18 and TRBJ2-7, is as follows: NAGVMQNPRHLVRRRGQEARLRCSPMKGHSHVYWYRQLPEEGLKFMVYLQKENIIDESGMPKERFSAEFPKEGPSILRIQQVVRGDSAAYFCASSPAGQGYEQYFGPGTRLTVT.

The rearrangement links TRBV7-2 to TRBJ2-7, with 7 bases matching TRBD1. Germline assignment: CDR1 SGHTA and CDR2 FQGNSA. The CDR3 sequence is 15 residues long. Losses at the gene ends were 0 bases for V and 3 bases for J; bases not matched to a gene: 5. CDR3 nucleotides: TGTGCCAGCAGCTTAGCCCGGGACAGATACTACGAGCAGTACTTC. Protein sequence: CASSLARDRYYEQYF. Drawing the rest from reference TRBV7-2 and TRBJ2-7, the complete variable domain is GAGVSQSPSNKVTEKGKDVELRCDPISGHTALYWYRQSLGQGLEFLIYFQGNSAPDKSGLPSDRFSAERTGGSVSTLTIQRTQQEDSAVYLCASSLARDRYYEQYFGPGTRLTVT.